This is a list of T cell receptor beta chains from one sample in a study of shared clonotypes between healthy human individuals. Measured with immunoSEQ multiplex PCR; TCRdb has only the in-frame clones, and not every one. The sample carries 800,000 to 950,000 clones, approximately 96% recorded once. The sample consisted of naive CD8+ T cells sorted from blood. These TCRs come from a man aged 25 to 40 in good health. Both conserved end residues are part of each CDR3.

CDR3 | J | V
CASKEETNEKLFF | TRBJ1-4 | TRBV5-4
CASSVKQGAVFTEAFF | TRBJ1-1 | TRBV6-1
CASSIVLNNEQFF | TRBJ2-1 | TRBV19
CASSLETHEQYF | TRBJ2-7 | TRBV7-9
CASSEAWAPADTQYF | TRBJ2-3 | TRBV6-1
CASSTSELVGRDYEQYF | TRBJ2-7 | TRBV7-9
CASSPDEVSEQYF | TRBJ2-7 | TRBV9
CASSFKWGGYYEQYF | TRBJ2-7 | TRBV7-2
CASSRERETQYF | TRBJ2-5 | TRBV6-5
CASSPVRVAYEQYF | TRBJ2-7 | TRBV7-9
CASSLVGTSANTDTQYF | TRBJ2-3 | TRBV5-4
CASTGVPSPNEQFF | TRBJ2-1 | TRBV5-4
CASSSGTEAFF | TRBJ1-1 | TRBV27
CASREGQGGTYEQYF | TRBJ2-7 | TRBV19
CASSDRGYEQYF | TRBJ2-7 | TRBV2
CASSIPGSHEQYF | TRBJ2-7 | TRBV19
CASSLLGQGATEQYF | TRBJ2-7 | TRBV14
CASGYSDRAHEQFF | TRBJ2-1 | TRBV7-9
CATGRGVETQYF | TRBJ2-5 | TRBV27
CASTGEGDYGYTF | TRBJ1-2 | TRBV7-9
CASSRLGQGIYNEQFF | TRBJ2-1 | TRBV7-2
CASSPSRVAYEQYF | TRBJ2-7 | TRBV28
CASMRSPNTGELFF | TRBJ2-2 | TRBV27
CASRPRGVTEAFF | TRBJ1-1 | TRBV7-8
CASRKGGQRGHGYTF | TRBJ1-2 | TRBV27
CASSFGVRSNTEAFF | TRBJ1-1 | TRBV27
CASSPRRPYEQYF | TRBJ2-7 | TRBV7-2
CASLRFSAGGSAGELFF | TRBJ2-2 | TRBV7-8
CASSAEQGYEQFF | TRBJ2-1 | TRBV9
CASSRALLQGNYGYTF | TRBJ1-2 | TRBV19
CASSLRHSGDPQHF | TRBJ1-5 | TRBV7-9